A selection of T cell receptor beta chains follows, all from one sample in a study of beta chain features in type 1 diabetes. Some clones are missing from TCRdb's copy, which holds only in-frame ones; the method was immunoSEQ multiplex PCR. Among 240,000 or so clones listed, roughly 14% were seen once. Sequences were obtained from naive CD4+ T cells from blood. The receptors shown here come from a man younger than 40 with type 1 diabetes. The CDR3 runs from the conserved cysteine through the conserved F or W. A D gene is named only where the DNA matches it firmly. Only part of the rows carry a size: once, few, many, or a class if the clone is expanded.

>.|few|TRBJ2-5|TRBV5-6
TGTGCCAGCAGCGGGACGCAGGGGGGCGGTTGGGAGACCCAGTACTTC
CASSGTQGGGWETQYF
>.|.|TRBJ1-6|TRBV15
TGTGCCACCAGCAGAGATTCCCTCAGTTCACCCCTCCACTTT
CATSRDSLSSPLHF
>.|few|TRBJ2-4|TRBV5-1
TGCGCCAGCCGGAGGGTCGGTTATGCCATTCAGTACTTC
CASRRVGYAIQYF
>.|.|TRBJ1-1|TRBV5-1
TGCGCCAGCAGCTTCTCAGGGGCCACTGAAGCTTTCTTT
CASSFSGATEAFF
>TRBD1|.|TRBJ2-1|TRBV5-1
TGCGCCAGCAGCTTTGGGACAGGGAACAATGAGCAGTTCTTC
CASSFGTGNNEQFF
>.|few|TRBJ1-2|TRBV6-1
TGTGCCAGCAGTGAAGCGACAGTCTATGGCTACACCTTC
CASSEATVYGYTF
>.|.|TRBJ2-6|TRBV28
TGTGCCAGCACCTCCGGGACTGGGGCCAACGTCCTGACTTTC
CASTSGTGANVLTF
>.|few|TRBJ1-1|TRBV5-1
TGCGCCAGCAGCTTGGAGGGGGAAGCTTTCTTT
CASSLEGEAFF
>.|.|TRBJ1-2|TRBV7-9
TGTGCCAGCAGCTCCCCGACGGCAGGGGTGGGCTACACCTTC
CASSSPTAGVGYTF
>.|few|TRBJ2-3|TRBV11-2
TGTGCCAGCAGCCTGGAGGAGGCAGATACGCAGTATTTT
CASSLEEADTQYF
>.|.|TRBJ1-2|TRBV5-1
TGCGCCAGCAGCTTGGATGGGGGGAACTATGGCTACACCTTC
CASSLDGGNYGYTF
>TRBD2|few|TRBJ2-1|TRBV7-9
TGTGCCAGCAGCTTCAGCGGGAGGAGCTCCTACAATGAGCAGTTCTTC
CASSFSGRSSYNEQFF
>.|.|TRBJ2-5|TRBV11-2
TGTGCCAGCAGCTTAGCAGGGTACGAGACCCAGTACTTC
CASSLAGYETQYF
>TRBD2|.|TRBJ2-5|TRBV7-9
TGTGCCAGCAGCCGGACTAGCGGGGAAGAGACCCAGTACTTC
CASSRTSGEETQYF
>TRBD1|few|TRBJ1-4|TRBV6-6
TGTGCCAGCAGTCCCCCAGGGGGGCTCGAGGAAAAACTGTTTTTT
CASSPPGGLEEKLFF
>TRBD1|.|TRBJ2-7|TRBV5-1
TGCGCCAGCAGCTTGGCTGGGACAGCCGCAACCTACGAGCAGTACTTC
CASSLAGTAATYEQYF